Following are 31 T cell receptor beta chains from one sample sequenced in a study of technical replicates of blood from a handful of donors (dated by TCRdb to the late 2010s). Library generation was performed with the immunoSEQ multiplex PCR assay. TCRdb stores this immuneACCESS table with in-frame sequences only. Part of the clones is absent; in the studies checked, under half of the shortfall reflects unresolved V genes, and no reason is known for the rest. The sample table records 74,000 or so clones; around nine tenths of these occur just once. The top ten hold approximately 0.28% of the sample. Material: T cells isolated from PBMCs. The source of these receptors is a human donor in good health.

This chain connects TRBV2 to TRBJ2-5; tentative D call: TRBD1 (5 bases). Germline V gene lookup returns CDR1 SNHLY and CDR2 FYNNEI. This CDR3 comprises 13 residues. Trimming cost V 6 bases and J 5 bases, with 13 bases left between them. DNA of the CDR3: TGTGCCAGCAGGGACACTTCGTACGAGACCCAGTACTTC. Translating gives CASRDTSYETQYF.

In DNA, the CDR3 is TGTGCCAGCAGCCCGGGACAGAAAGAGACCCAGTACTTC. This encodes CASSPGQKETQYF. The chain is built from TRBV7-6 and TRBJ2-5, with 7 bases that match TRBD1. The V segment lost 5 bases and the J segment 3 bases; nucleotides outside the gene matches: 3. The germline V gene has CDR1 SGHVS and CDR2 FNYEAQ. This CDR3 is 13 amino acids long. Full variable domain (outside the CDR3, taken from reference TRBV7-6 and TRBJ2-5): GAGVSQSPRYKVTKRGQDVALRCDPISGHVSLYWYRQALGQGPEFLTYFNYEAQQDKSGLPNDRFSAERPEGSISTLTIQRTEQRDSAMYRCASSPGQKETQYFGPGTRLLVL.

The chain links TRBV9 to TRBJ1-2; TRBD1 might be the D (5 bases). Germline loops: CDR1 SGDLS, CDR2 YYNGEE. The CDR3 sequence is 14 residues long. The V gene lost 0 bases and the J gene lost 2 bases, with 8 bases spanning the gap. The CDR3 region is CASSVGQGNYGYTF. CDR3 in DNA: TGTGCCAGCAGCGTAGGGCAGGGCAACTATGGCTACACCTTC.

This chain joins TRBV5-4 and TRBJ2-1, with 13 bases fitting TRBD2. J was trimmed by 4 bases and V by 4 bases; bases with no gene match: 5. This CDR3 has 16 residues. Per the germline V gene, CDR1 is SGHNT and CDR2 is YYREEE (reference sequence). This CDR3 is CASSLGLAGAYNEQFF. CDR3 nucleotide sequence: TGTGCCAGCAGCCTTGGACTAGCGGGGGCTTACAATGAGCAGTTCTTC.

The chain carries TRBV5-1 and TRBJ2-6, with TRBD2 matching 8 bases. CDR1 is SGHRS and CDR2 is YFSETQ in the germline V gene. The CDR3 is 19 amino acids. Trimming removed 1 base from V and 0 bases from J; junction bases left unmatched: 9. The CDR3 sequence: CASSLRALSGDSGANVLTF. CDR3 DNA: TGCGCCAGCAGCTTGAGAGCCCTTAGCGGGGACTCTGGGGCCAACGTCCTGACTTTC.

The chain uses TRBV5-1 and TRBJ2-1, with 13 bases fitting TRBD2. The germline CDR1 and CDR2 sequences are SGHRS and YFSETQ. This CDR3 has 18 amino acids. The V and J ends lost 0 bases and 1 base, in that order; junction bases with no gene match: 4. In nucleotides, the CDR3 is TGCGCCAGCAGCTTGGAACTAGCGGGGGGGGGTTCCTACAATGAGCAGTTCTTC. Translated, it gives CASSLELAGGGSYNEQFF.

V usage is TRBV5-6 and J usage is TRBJ1-5, with a weak D call TRBD1 (5 bases). Trimming stripped 3 bases from V and 4 bases from J, with 14 bases between. CDR1 is SGHDT and CDR2 is YYEEEE in the germline V gene. This CDR3 comprises 15 residues. In DNA form, the CDR3 reads TGTGCCAGCAGCTGGGGAGGTCGGGGGAATCAGCCCCAGCATTTT. This encodes CASSWGGRGNQPQHF.

This clone was seen just once. The chain recombines TRBV14 with TRBJ1-6; maybe TRBD1 (6 bases). The CDR3 length is 16 residues. Germline assignment: CDR1 SGHDN and CDR2 FVKESK. Trimming pared 8 bases from V and 0 bases from J, leaving 14 bases between. CDR3 protein: CASFKGQSSYNSPLHF. The CDR3 region has the DNA TGTGCCAGCTTTAAAGGACAGAGCTCCTATAATTCACCCCTCCACTTT.

The chain has TRBV18 and TRBJ1-2, with 9 bases that match TRBD1. After removal of 4 bases from V and 1 base from J, the junction contained 7 bases not matched to a gene. Germline V gene sequence: CDR1 KGHSH, CDR2 LQKENI. The CDR3 contains 16 residues. CDR3 bases: TGTGCCAGCTCACGCAAACAGGGGGCAATTAACTATGGCTACACCTTC. This sequence encodes CASSRKQGAINYGYTF.

CDR3 nucleotides: TGTGCCAGCAGCCCAAGCCCAACGGGAAGCACAGATACGCAGTATTTT. It is translated as CASSPSPTGSTDTQYF. The chain recombines TRBV7-3 with TRBJ2-3, with D perhaps matching TRBD2 (5 bases). Germline V gene lookup returns CDR1 SGHTA and CDR2 FQGTGA. Trimming removed 5 bases at V and 0 bases at J, with 15 bases between. CDR3 length equals 16 residues.

The chain joins TRBV5-8 to TRBJ1-1; possibly TRBD1 for D (6 bases). The CDR3 consists of 13 residues. Germline CDR1 and CDR2: SGHTS and YDEGEE. Deletions cut 7 bases from V and 1 base from J, with 11 bases between. The CDR3 is CASGLQGNTEAFF. DNA of the CDR3: TGTGCCAGCGGATTACAGGGGAACACTGAAGCTTTCTTT.

The CDR3 nucleotides are TGCGCCAGCAGCTTGACTAGCGGGGGGGCGGGTGAGCAGTTCTTC. Translation gives CASSLTSGGAGEQFF. The chain recombines TRBV5-1 with TRBJ2-1, with TRBD2 matching 13 bases. Germline assignment: CDR1 SGHRS and CDR2 YFSETQ. The CDR3 extends over 15 amino acids. V dropped 1 base and J dropped 9; count of bases not matched to a gene: 4.

V usage is TRBV14 and J usage is TRBJ2-7; D ambiguous. The CDR3 has 13 residues. V dropped 1 base and J dropped 2 bases, with 6 bases sitting between them. The germline CDR1 and CDR2 sequences are SGHDN and FVKESK. The CDR3 loop reads CASSQAQTYEQYF. CDR3 coding DNA: TGTGCCAGCAGCCAAGCGCAGACCTACGAGCAGTACTTC.

This clone was detected once. The chain employs TRBV29-1 and TRBJ2-1, with 13 bases aligning to TRBD2. The CDR3 is 13 residues long. V trimming: 4 bases; J trimming: 9 bases; junction bases outside the gene matches: 3. CDR1 and CDR2 from the germline V gene are SQVTM and ANQGSEA. The CDR3, as DNA: TGCAGCGTTGGACTAGCGGGAGGTCCTGAGCAGTTCTTC. Translation: CSVGLAGGPEQFF.

The chain is built from TRBV29-1 and TRBJ2-1, with 8 bases that match TRBD2. This CDR3 has 17 amino acids. Germline CDR1 and CDR2: SQVTM and ANQGSEA. With V trimmed by 3 bases and J by 4 bases, 14 bases remained unmatched. CDR3: CSVEPAGEVDAYNEQFF. The DNA for the CDR3 is TGCAGCGTTGAGCCAGCGGGAGAGGTCGACGCATACAATGAGCAGTTCTTC.

The chain is built from TRBV18 and TRBJ2-7; perhaps TRBD2 as D (5 bases). The germline gives CDR1 KGHSH, CDR2 LQKENI. CDR3 size: 16 residues. The V end lost 3 bases, the J end lost 2 bases, and 17 bases lay between the germline ends. CDR3 sequence (DNA): TGTGCCAGCTCACCTGGAGGCCTACAGAGGACCTACGAGCAGTACTTC. Residues: CASSPGGLQRTYEQYF.

V and J are TRBV30 and TRBJ1-2, with D unresolved. This CDR3 has 16 amino acids. Trimming removed 4 bases from V and 8 bases from J, with 26 bases in between. Germline V gene data show CDR1 as GTSNPN and CDR2 as SVGIG (reference sequence). The CDR3 sequence is CAWIPAGRTVYGGYTF. Here the CDR3 DNA reads TGTGCCTGGATCCCAGCAGGCCGTACCGTCTATGGAGGCTACACCTTC.

In nucleotides, the CDR3 is TGCGCCAGCAGCCAAGAAGCTATCGGGGTGGATCCCTACGAGCAGTACTTC. This encodes CASSQEAIGVDPYEQYF. The chain links TRBV4-1 to TRBJ2-7; D is perhaps TRBD2 (5 bases). V was cut by 0 bases and J by 2 bases, with 17 bases left in between. This CDR3 is 17 amino acids long. Germline V gene lookup returns CDR1 MGHRA and CDR2 YSYEKL.

The V call is TRBV9, the J call TRBJ1-2; 11 bases match TRBD1. V shed 2 bases and J 8 bases; nucleotides not matched to a gene: 8. The CDR3 contains 15 residues. Per the germline V gene, CDR1 is SGDLS and CDR2 is YYNGEE. The CDR3 DNA reads TGTGCCAGCAGCGTCAGAAGGACAGGGGGCTTAGGCTACACCTTC. It translates to CASSVRRTGGLGYTF.

V is TRBV5-8 and J is TRBJ2-7, with D possibly being TRBD2 (7 bases). CDR1 and CDR2 from the germline V gene are SGHTS and YDEGEE. This CDR3 has 16 residues. The V end lost 4 bases, the J end lost 2 bases, and 19 bases lay between the germline ends. CDR3 sequence: CASSTMGGGGPYEQYF. CDR3 DNA: TGTGCCAGCAGCACCATGGGGGGGGGCGGTCCCTACGAGCAGTACTTC.

The chain has TRBV10-3 and TRBJ2-1; TRBD1 might be the D (5 bases). Germline V gene data show CDR1 as ENHRY and CDR2 as SYGVKD. The CDR3 spans 18 residues. V was clipped by 3 bases and J by 1 base, with 19 bases between them. The CDR3 region has the DNA TGTGCCATCAGTGACCCGCGTCCAGGGTCCCGATCCTACAATGAGCAGTTCTTC. The encoded protein is CAISDPRPGSRSYNEQFF.

The rearrangement uses TRBV6-1 and TRBJ2-3, with 9 bases fitting TRBD1. V was clipped by 11 bases and J by 3 bases; unmatched bases: 12. Germline V CDR1 and CDR2: MNHNS, SASEGT. This CDR3 is built from 15 residues. CDR3 in DNA: TGTGCCGCTCAAACAGGGGGCGAGGCAACAGATACGCAGTATTTT. Translated, it gives CAAQTGGEATDTQYF.

This chain links TRBV6-4 with TRBJ2-6; D not resolved. With 5 bases removed from V and 5 bases from J, the gap between germline ends came to 22 bases. The CDR3 has 18 amino acids. Germline CDR1 reads MRHNA; CDR2 reads SNTAGT. CDR3 sequence reads: CASSFIYTRQSRANVLTF. DNA for the CDR3: TGTGCCAGCAGTTTCATCTACACACGACAAAGTCGGGCCAACGTCCTGACTTTC.

The J gene is TRBJ2-5, the V gene TRBV11-3; D might be TRBD2 (6 bases). The germline gives CDR1 SGHNT, CDR2 YENEEA. The CDR3 loop spans 15 amino acids. V lost 5 bases and J 3 bases, leaving 16 bases between the germline ends. The CDR3 bases are TGTGCCAGCAGCCGCCCGGGACTTACGAAAGAGACCCAGTACTTC. This encodes CASSRPGLTKETQYF.

The genes are TRBV12-5 and TRBJ2-2, with a tentative D call TRBD1 (6 bases). The V end lost 4 bases, the J end lost 5 bases, and 14 bases lay between the germline ends. CDR3 size: 15 residues. Germline lookup yields CDR1 LGHNT and CDR2 FRNRAP. The CDR3 bases are TGTGCTAGTGGTTCAATGGACAGATGGACCGGGGAGCTGTTTTTT. Its protein product is CASGSMDRWTGELFF.

The V call is TRBV6-1, the J call TRBJ2-2; 11 bases fit TRBD1. The CDR3 contains 15 residues. The ends lost 5 bases at V and 5 bases at J; junction bases unmatched: 4. CDR1 is MNHNS, CDR2 SASEGT, per germline. DNA for the CDR3: TGTGCCAGCAGTCGGACAGGGGGCAAAACCGGGGAGCTGTTTTTT. Protein: CASSRTGGKTGELFF.

The chain links TRBV11-2 to TRBJ1-1; D may be TRBD1 (5 bases). CDR1 and CDR2 (germline): SGHAT, FQNNGV. The CDR3 loop spans 14 amino acids. Trimming removed 1 base at V and 4 bases at J, with 10 bases between. CDR3: CASSLGGTTTEAFF. In nucleotides, the CDR3 is TGTGCCAGCAGCTTAGGCGGGACCACCACTGAAGCTTTCTTT.

J is TRBJ2-6 and V is TRBV2, with 7 bases lining up with TRBD1. The CDR3 is 16 amino acids. V lost 7 bases to trimming and J lost 0 bases; unmatched junction nucleotides: 6. In germline, CDR1 is SNHLY, CDR2 FYNNEI. The CDR3 loop is CASMTRDSSGANVLTF. CDR3 in DNA: TGTGCCAGCATGACCAGGGACAGCTCTGGGGCCAACGTCCTGACTTTC.

The rearrangement joins TRBV12-5 to TRBJ2-1; possibly TRBD1 for D (5 bases). The CDR3 has 16 residues. Germline values: CDR1 LGHNT, CDR2 FRNRAP. V lost 0 bases, J lost 4 bases, and 13 bases lay in between. The CDR3 coding sequence is TGTGCTAGTGGTTTGGTACGACTTAGGGGATACAATGAGCAGTTCTTC. Translating it yields CASGLVRLRGYNEQFF.

The rearrangement uses TRBV7-2 and TRBJ1-5; no definite D call. Trimming stripped 1 base from V and 5 bases from J, with 12 bases between. From germline, CDR1 is SGHTA and CDR2 FQGNSA. The CDR3 has 15 residues. The CDR3 protein is CASSLESFADQPQHF. CDR3 in DNA: TGTGCCAGCAGCTTAGAATCATTCGCGGATCAGCCCCAGCATTTT.

The chain employs TRBV19 and TRBJ2-5; D possibly corresponds to TRBD1 (5 bases). Trimming removed 9 bases at V and 1 base at J, with 12 bases between. This CDR3 is 13 amino acids long. CDR1 is LNHDA and CDR2 is SQIVND in the germline V gene (reference sequence). This CDR3 is CASTRTPQETQYF. The CDR3 DNA follows: TGTGCCAGCACGCGGACACCCCAAGAGACCCAGTACTTC.